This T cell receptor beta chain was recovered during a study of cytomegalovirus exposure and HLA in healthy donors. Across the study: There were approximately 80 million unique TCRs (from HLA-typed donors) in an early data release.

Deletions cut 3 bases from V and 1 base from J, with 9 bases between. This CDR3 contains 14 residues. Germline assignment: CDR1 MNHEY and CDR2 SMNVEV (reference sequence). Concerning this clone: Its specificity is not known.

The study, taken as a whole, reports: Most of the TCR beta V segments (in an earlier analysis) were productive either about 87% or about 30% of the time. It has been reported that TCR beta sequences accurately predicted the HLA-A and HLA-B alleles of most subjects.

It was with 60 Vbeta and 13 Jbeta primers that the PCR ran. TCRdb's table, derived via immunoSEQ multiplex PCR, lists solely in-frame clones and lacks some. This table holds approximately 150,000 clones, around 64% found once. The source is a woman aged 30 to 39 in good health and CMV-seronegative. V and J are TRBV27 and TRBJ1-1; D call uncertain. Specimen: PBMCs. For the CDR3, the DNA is TGTGCCAGCAGTTTGCGGCCTACGAACACTGAAGCTTTCTTT. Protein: CASSLRPTNTEAFF.